The TCR beta chain under discussion was sequenced for a study of identical twins. Study conclusions and caveats: Insertions were reduced in abundant cord blood beta clonotypes but not in memory repertoires.

TCRdb itself ran the 5' RACE reads through MiXCR, one entry per CDR3 protein. The sample has 400,000 to 500,000 distinct CDR3 sequences, approximately 17% seen once; the top ten hold roughly 12%. CDR1 is KGHSH and CDR2 is LQKENI in the germline V gene. The J segment lost 5 bases and the V segment lost 2 bases, leaving 7 bases of the junction unmatched. The CDR3 consists of 15 residues. On this clonotype: The antigen is not known.

The chain links TRBV18 to TRBJ2-5; 8 bases align to TRBD2. Sequences were obtained from naive T cells sorted from blood. This receptor was taken from a man over 45 in good health. The CDR3, as DNA: TGTGCCAGCTCACCAAGGAGCGGGAGTGGGGAGACCCAGTACTTC. Its protein is CASSPRSGSGETQYF.